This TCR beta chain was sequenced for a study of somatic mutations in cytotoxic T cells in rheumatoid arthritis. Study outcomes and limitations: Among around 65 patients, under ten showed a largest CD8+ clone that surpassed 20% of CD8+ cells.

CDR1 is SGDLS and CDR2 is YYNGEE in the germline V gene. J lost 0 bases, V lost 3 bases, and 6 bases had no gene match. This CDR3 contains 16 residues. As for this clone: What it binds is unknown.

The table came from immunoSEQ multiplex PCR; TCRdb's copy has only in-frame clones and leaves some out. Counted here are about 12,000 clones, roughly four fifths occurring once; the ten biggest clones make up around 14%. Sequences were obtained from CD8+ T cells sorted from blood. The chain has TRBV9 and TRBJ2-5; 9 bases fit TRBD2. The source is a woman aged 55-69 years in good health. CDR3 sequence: CASSADAGGYQETQYF. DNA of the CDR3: TGTGCCAGCAGCGCAGACGCGGGGGGGTACCAAGAGACCCAGTACTTC.